This note documents a single T cell receptor (beta chain) sequence. What it binds is not known. The data are from a study of blood T cells in healthy people across ages. Regarding the study as a whole: Per million T cells, the diversity of TCR beta decreased roughly linearly as age advanced. Naive T cell percentage strongly correlated with TCR beta diversity.

Collection of 8.5 to 10 milliliters of peripheral blood was performed for each donor. The authors extracted at least 5 micrograms of total RNA per sample. Primers used in a second PCR of roughly 6 to 11 cycles were a sample-barcoded 5' primer and a J-beta primer mix. From the 5' RACE reads, TCRdb called clonotypes with MiXCR, one entry per CDR3 protein. Of some 920,000 distinct CDR3 sequences in the sample, about 51% were seen once. Germline V CDR1 and CDR2: MNHEY, SMNVEV (reference sequence). With 5 bases removed from V and 0 bases from J, the gap between germline ends came to 19 bases. CDR3 length: 18 residues.

The sequenced material came from blood. The chain uses TRBV27 and TRBJ2-2, with D possibly matching TRBD1 (5 bases). This clonotype was sampled from a woman in her fifties or sixties in good health. This CDR3 is CASSPREWYRTNTGELFF. The CDR3 nucleotides read TGTGCCAGCAGTCCAAGGGAATGGTACAGGACGAACACCGGGGAGCTGTTTTTT.